This TCR beta chain came from a study of identical twins (dated by TCRdb to the mid-2010s). For the study in its entirety: To test whether fetal clonotypes persist, the study used deep sequencing on TCR alpha and beta repertoires from monozygotic twins, unrelated adults of various ages, and cord blood. Replicate twin experiments were performed at different times using different library preparation protocols to rule out contamination. What the research found in general, with its limitations: Fewer insertions were carried by abundant cord blood beta clonotypes; a weaker similar trend was observed in young adult naive repertoires, while no such trend was observed in memory repertoires. A weaker excess of twin sharing was found in beta out-of-frame sequences because the signal-to-noise ratio was lowered by fewer shared sequences. Invariant T cells such as MAIT and iNKT could partly confound zero-insertion analyses, though diverse VJ usage argued against this for most clonotypes. In monozygotic twins, out-of-frame TCR alpha sharing was systematically underestimated by recombination models, although the models agreed with sharing between unrelated individuals. Because the same donors could not be followed over many years, conclusions were based on cross-sectional statistical analysis. Compared with coincidental sharing between unrelated individuals, an excess of low generation-probability sequences was observed among out-of-frame TCR alpha sequences shared between twins.

This clonotype was seen only once. Its binding antigen is unknown. No clone much larger than this one lies a single base away; base qualities are absent. Resting on one read, the evidence is weak. Every donor was a healthy Caucasian. Three unrelated non-twin adults were also sequenced: a male aged 18 to 30, a male aged 50 to 60 and a female aged 50 to 60. Miltenyi CD45RO+ enrichment and human naive T-cell isolation kits were used to isolate memory (CD45RO+) and naive T cells from PBMC. The junction shows trimming of 6 bases on V and 0 bases on J, plus 12 bases between the germline ends. The CDR3 measures 16 amino acids from cysteine to phenylalanine. CDR3 DNA is the only sequence kept; it has 48 bases, read in frame from the first base. The receptor library was made with 5' RACE. Sequenced using an Illumina HiSeq 2000. Template switching introduced a universal primer binding site; the final cDNA contained a unique molecular identifier, enabling accurate counting of TCR cDNA molecules. Specific primers in the conserved constant-segment region were used to synthesize first-strand cDNA for TCR alpha and beta chains. Each cDNA library was double barcoded, with a SMART-Mk sample barcode plus Illumina barcodes, to control for contamination. TruSeq adapter sequences and Illumina sample barcodes were added in two successive PCR steps. TCR alpha and beta cDNA libraries were sequenced on the Illumina HiSeq platform with custom primers. Per the original workflow: Raw reads were processed with MiGEC to extract unique molecular identifiers, and MiXCR was used to determine CDR3 positions. Recombination models were inferred per individual with the repgenHMM and IGoR tools using an EM algorithm. Shared clonotypes were analyzed with the tcR package in R, and sharing was normalized by the product of cloneset sizes. Out-of-frame nonproductive sequences were analyzed to study raw recombination free of thymic and clonal selection effects. In-frame beta chains were kept once TCRdb had trimmed the public reads at Q25 with fastp and called clones with MiXCR. Identical CDR3 proteins give one entry, which carries the most common genes and DNA. The V and J calls, along with clone size, are taken from TCRdb and not from the paper's own processing. The sample includes under 450,000 distinct CDR3 sequences, with less than 20% observed a single time. Jointly, the top ten make up more than 10% of the sample.

The sequence was collected from a middle-aged man in good health. Sequenced material: naive T cells sorted from blood. Taken with the paper, the label for cell subset or site translates to: cells isolated with a human naive T-cell isolation kit. Rearrangement joined TRBV12-3 or TRBV12-4 to TRBJ2-6, with a tentative D gene TRBD2 over 6 matching bases. CDR3 reads: CASRRDGYSGANVLTF. The DNA sequence follows: TGTGCCAGCAGGCGGGACGGATACTCTGGGGCCAACGTCCTGACTTTC.